The rows below give T cell receptor beta chains drawn from one sample of a study of CD8+ T cells in alopecia areata. Method: immunoSEQ multiplex PCR; TCRdb's copy keeps in-frame clones and lacks some. This table holds tens of thousands of clones, approximately 28% found once. Sample: CD8+ T cells sorted from blood, taken at week 4, from a patient treated with tofacitinib. The receptors derive from a human donor with alopecia areata. The CDR3 runs from the conserved cysteine through the conserved F or W. A D gene is named only where the DNA matches it firmly. Size tells how often a clone was seen (once, few, many) or the class of an expanded clone, and some rows leave it out.

J gene,clone size,D gene,V gene,CDR3 DNA,CDR3 protein
TRBJ1-1,-,-,TRBV29-1,TGCAGCGTTGCGGGGGGTGGCGACACTGAAGCTTTCTTT,CSVAGGGDTEAFF
TRBJ1-1,once,-,TRBV6-6,TGTGCCAGCAGCCTCACTGAAGCTTTCTTT,CASSLTEAFF
TRBJ2-1,medium-sized,TRBD2,TRBV9,TGTGCCAGCAGCGCCCAACCGGGGGGAACTTACAATGAGCAGTTCTTC,CASSAQPGGTYNEQFF
TRBJ1-5,-,-,TRBV4-2,TGTGCCAGCAGCCAGGGAGACGGGGTAGAGCAACCCCAGCATTTT,CASSQGDGVEQPQHF
TRBJ2-7,-,TRBD2,TRBV11-2,TGTGCCAGCAGCTTCCATAGCGGGTACTACGAGCAGTACTTC,CASSFHSGYYEQYF
TRBJ2-7,few,-,TRBV28,TGTGCCAGCAGTTTTGGTGGAGGGTATGACGAGCAGTACTTC,CASSFGGGYDEQYF
TRBJ2-7,few,-,TRBV4-2,TGTGCCAGCAGCCCCGGTGGGGGCTACGAGCAGTACTTC,CASSPGGGYEQYF
TRBJ2-5,-,TRBD2,TRBV5-4,TGTGCCAGCGGAGAGATAGCGGGAGAGTTTGAGACCCAGTACTTC,CASGEIAGEFETQYF
TRBJ2-1,few,TRBD2,TRBV10-2,TGCGCCAGCAGTTACGGGACTAGCGGGTACAATGAGCAGTTCTTC,CASSYGTSGYNEQFF
TRBJ1-2,-,-,TRBV27,TGTGCCAGCAGTTTATGGTCGGGGGGCGGCTATGGCTACACCTTC,CASSLWSGGGYGYTF
TRBJ2-2,-,-,TRBV9,TGTGCCAGCAGCGTAAGCGGCAGGGGATCCGGGGAGCTGTTTTTT,CASSVSGRGSGELFF
TRBJ1-1,-,-,TRBV5-4,TGTGCCAGCAGCTCGGGAGGAGCTGAAGCTTTCTTT,CASSSGGAEAFF
TRBJ2-7,few,TRBD2,TRBV29-1,TGCAGCGTTTCCCTAGCGGACTACGAGCAGTACTTC,CSVSLADYEQYF
TRBJ1-1,-,-,TRBV25-1,TGTGCCAGCAGAAACAGGAACACTGAAGCTTTCTTT,CASRNRNTEAFF
TRBJ1-5,-,-,TRBV2,TGTGCCAGCAGTCCTACAGGGCTAGATCAGCCCCAGCATTTT,CASSPTGLDQPQHF
TRBJ2-5,-,TRBD2,TRBV4-1,TGCGCCAGCTCTCCCAGCGGGAGGGCCTCGGTAGAGACCCAGTACTTC,CASSPSGRASVETQYF
TRBJ2-7,-,-,TRBV27,TGTGCCAGCAGTTTCGGCCCAGCGGGCTACGAGCAGTACTTC,CASSFGPAGYEQYF
TRBJ2-1,few,TRBD1,TRBV7-9,TGTGCCAGCACCCCATCGCCCGGGACAGGGGTCATCTTAACGCAGTTCTTC,CASTPSPGTGVILTQFF
TRBJ2-1,-,TRBD2,TRBV29-1,TGCAGCGCACTACTAGCGGTCAATGAGCAGTTCTTC,CSALLAVNEQFF
TRBJ1-1,few,-,TRBV5-5,TGTGCCAGCAGCTTGGGCCGGGCAGCTGAAGCTTTCTTT,CASSLGRAAEAFF
TRBJ1-5,-,-,TRBV4-3,TGCGCCAGCAGCCAAGACAGGTATAGCAATCAGCCCCAGCATTTT,CASSQDRYSNQPQHF
TRBJ2-7,-,-,TRBV13,TGCGCCAGCAGCCAAGAAACAGTCAACTCCTACGAGCAGTACTTC,CASSQETVNSYEQYF
TRBJ2-5,once,-,TRBV9,TGTGCCAGCAGCGTAGGGGACATGGTGGAGACCCAGTACTTC,CASSVGDMVETQYF
TRBJ2-5,-,TRBD2,TRBV11-2,TGTGCCAGCAGCGTAACGGCTAGCGGGAGCACAGAGACCCAGTACTTC,CASSVTASGSTETQYF
TRBJ2-3,few,-,TRBV9,TGTGCCAGCAGCGCTAGGACGGGGATCCTTGTGTACGACACAGATACGCAGTATTTT,CASSARTGILVYDTDTQYF
TRBJ1-2,few,-,TRBV10-3,TGTGCCATCAGCGACGGACCGCTCTATGGCTACACCTTC,CAISDGPLYGYTF
TRBJ1-1,-,-,TRBV25-1,TGTGCCAGCAGCTCCAGCGGACCGCGGGGCACTGAAGCTTTCTTT,CASSSSGPRGTEAFF
TRBJ2-7,-,TRBD2,TRBV4-3,TGCGCCAGCAGCCAAGATTGGGTGGGGACTAGCGGTCCGGCGGCGAACTTC,CASSQDWVGTSGPAANF
TRBJ2-1,few,-,TRBV9,TGTGCCAGCAGCCCCCGGACGGGGAGCTCCTACAATGAGCAGTTCTTC,CASSPRTGSSYNEQFF
TRBJ2-1,few,-,TRBV29-1,TGCAGCGTTGATTCGAGGGGGGCTAGCTCCTACAATGAGCAGTTCTTC,CSVDSRGASSYNEQFF
TRBJ2-3,-,-,TRBV27,TGTGCCAGCAGTTTAGTAGATACGCAGTATTTT,CASSLVDTQYF
TRBJ1-1,few,-,TRBV29-1,TGCAGCGTCGCAGCTTGGGATGAAGCTTTCTTT,CSVAAWDEAFF
TRBJ2-3,few,-,TRBV7-2,TGTGCCAGCAGCCCCATGGGCATCGGTGGTGCAGATACGCAGTATTTT,CASSPMGIGGADTQYF
TRBJ1-1,-,-,TRBV4-1,TGCGCCAGCAGCCAAGTGGTCGGGGCGAACACTGAAGCTTTCTTT,CASSQVVGANTEAFF
TRBJ1-1,-,-,TRBV29-1,TGCAGCGTTGGTGGGACGACTGAAGCTTTCTTT,CSVGGTTEAFF
TRBJ2-7,-,TRBD2,TRBV5-4,TGTGCCAGCAGCTTGCGGGAGGGTTTCTACGAGCAGTACTTC,CASSLREGFYEQYF
TRBJ1-5,-,TRBD1,TRBV30,TGTGCCTGGAGGGGGACAGGGCCTAATCAGCCCCAGCATTTT,CAWRGTGPNQPQHF
TRBJ2-1,-,TRBD2,TRBV29-1,TGCAGCGTTGGTGGGACTAGCGGGAGATGGGGTGAGCAGTTCTTC,CSVGGTSGRWGEQFF
TRBJ2-1,-,-,TRBV29-1,TGCAGCGTTGCGAGCCGGAACTACAATGAGCAGTTCTTC,CSVASRNYNEQFF
TRBJ2-5,-,TRBD2,TRBV10-2,TGCGCCAGCAGTGAAAGCGGGAGTACCGAGACCCAGTACTTC,CASSESGSTETQYF
TRBJ2-6,few,-,TRBV13,TGTGCCAGCAGCCCCGTCTTAACTGGGGCCAACGTCCTGACTTTC,CASSPVLTGANVLTF
TRBJ2-1,once,TRBD1,TRBV30,TGTGCCTGGAGTGTACTCTGGGGACAGGGGGATGAGCAGTTCTTC,CAWSVLWGQGDEQFF
TRBJ2-5,-,-,TRBV12-5,TGTGCTAGTGGTTTTGGTGTAGAGACCCAGTACTTC,CASGFGVETQYF
TRBJ2-2,few,TRBD2,TRBV13,TGTGCCAGCAGCCTCACTAGCGGGGGGAACACCGGGGAGCTGTTTTTT,CASSLTSGGNTGELFF
TRBJ2-7,-,TRBD2,TRBV29-1,TGCAGCGTTGAAGGGCTAGCGGACTCCTACGAGCAGTACTTC,CSVEGLADSYEQYF
TRBJ2-7,few,-,TRBV27,TGTGCCAGCAGTTTATCGAGAGCGCAGGGCTCCTACGAGCAGTACTTC,CASSLSRAQGSYEQYF
TRBJ1-1,few,-,TRBV29-1,TGCAGCGGTTGGGGGGAGCAGGGAGGTACTGAAGCTTTCTTT,CSGWGEQGGTEAFF
TRBJ1-5,once,-,TRBV30,TGTGCCTGGGACGGTTCAAATCAGCCCCAGCATTTT,CAWDGSNQPQHF
TRBJ2-3,few,TRBD1,TRBV4-3,TGCGCCAGCAGCCAAGAGAACAGGGGTGGTGATACGCAGTATTTT,CASSQENRGGDTQYF
TRBJ2-2,-,-,TRBV29-1,TGCAGCGTGACCCCGACTAGGCCCGAGGGGGAGCTGTTTTTT,CSVTPTRPEGELFF
TRBJ2-5,once,-,TRBV29-1,TGCAGCGTTGAATTCCAGCCCGGGACCCAGTACTTC,CSVEFQPGTQYF
TRBJ2-7,-,TRBD1,TRBV29-1,TGCAGCGTTGGGGACAGGCCACAACTTTACGAGCAGTACTTC,CSVGDRPQLYEQYF
TRBJ2-4,-,-,TRBV4-3,TGCGCCAGCAGCCAAGATGCCCCCGGGGACATTCAGTACTTC,CASSQDAPGDIQYF
TRBJ2-3,-,TRBD2,TRBV7-9,TGTGCCAGCAGACCTCAGCGGGAGGCCCTCACAGATACGCAGTATTTT,CASRPQREALTDTQYF
TRBJ2-5,-,-,TRBV5-4,TGTGCCAGCAGCTTGGCGGGTGAGACCCAGTACTTC,CASSLAGETQYF
TRBJ2-4,-,TRBD2,TRBV5-5,TGTGCCAGCAGCCCTACGTTTCGGGACTACCTAGCCAAAAACATTCAGTACTTC,CASSPTFRDYLAKNIQYF
TRBJ2-7,-,TRBD1,TRBV29-1,TGCAGCGGGAGGACAGGGGAGCACGAGCAGTACTTC,CSGRTGEHEQYF
TRBJ1-1,few,TRBD1,TRBV29-1,TGCAGCGTTAGACAGGGCCCTGAAGCTTTCTTT,CSVRQGPEAFF
TRBJ1-1,-,-,TRBV19,TGTGCCAGTAGTATGGGGGGTCTTGAAGCTTTCTTT,CASSMGGLEAFF